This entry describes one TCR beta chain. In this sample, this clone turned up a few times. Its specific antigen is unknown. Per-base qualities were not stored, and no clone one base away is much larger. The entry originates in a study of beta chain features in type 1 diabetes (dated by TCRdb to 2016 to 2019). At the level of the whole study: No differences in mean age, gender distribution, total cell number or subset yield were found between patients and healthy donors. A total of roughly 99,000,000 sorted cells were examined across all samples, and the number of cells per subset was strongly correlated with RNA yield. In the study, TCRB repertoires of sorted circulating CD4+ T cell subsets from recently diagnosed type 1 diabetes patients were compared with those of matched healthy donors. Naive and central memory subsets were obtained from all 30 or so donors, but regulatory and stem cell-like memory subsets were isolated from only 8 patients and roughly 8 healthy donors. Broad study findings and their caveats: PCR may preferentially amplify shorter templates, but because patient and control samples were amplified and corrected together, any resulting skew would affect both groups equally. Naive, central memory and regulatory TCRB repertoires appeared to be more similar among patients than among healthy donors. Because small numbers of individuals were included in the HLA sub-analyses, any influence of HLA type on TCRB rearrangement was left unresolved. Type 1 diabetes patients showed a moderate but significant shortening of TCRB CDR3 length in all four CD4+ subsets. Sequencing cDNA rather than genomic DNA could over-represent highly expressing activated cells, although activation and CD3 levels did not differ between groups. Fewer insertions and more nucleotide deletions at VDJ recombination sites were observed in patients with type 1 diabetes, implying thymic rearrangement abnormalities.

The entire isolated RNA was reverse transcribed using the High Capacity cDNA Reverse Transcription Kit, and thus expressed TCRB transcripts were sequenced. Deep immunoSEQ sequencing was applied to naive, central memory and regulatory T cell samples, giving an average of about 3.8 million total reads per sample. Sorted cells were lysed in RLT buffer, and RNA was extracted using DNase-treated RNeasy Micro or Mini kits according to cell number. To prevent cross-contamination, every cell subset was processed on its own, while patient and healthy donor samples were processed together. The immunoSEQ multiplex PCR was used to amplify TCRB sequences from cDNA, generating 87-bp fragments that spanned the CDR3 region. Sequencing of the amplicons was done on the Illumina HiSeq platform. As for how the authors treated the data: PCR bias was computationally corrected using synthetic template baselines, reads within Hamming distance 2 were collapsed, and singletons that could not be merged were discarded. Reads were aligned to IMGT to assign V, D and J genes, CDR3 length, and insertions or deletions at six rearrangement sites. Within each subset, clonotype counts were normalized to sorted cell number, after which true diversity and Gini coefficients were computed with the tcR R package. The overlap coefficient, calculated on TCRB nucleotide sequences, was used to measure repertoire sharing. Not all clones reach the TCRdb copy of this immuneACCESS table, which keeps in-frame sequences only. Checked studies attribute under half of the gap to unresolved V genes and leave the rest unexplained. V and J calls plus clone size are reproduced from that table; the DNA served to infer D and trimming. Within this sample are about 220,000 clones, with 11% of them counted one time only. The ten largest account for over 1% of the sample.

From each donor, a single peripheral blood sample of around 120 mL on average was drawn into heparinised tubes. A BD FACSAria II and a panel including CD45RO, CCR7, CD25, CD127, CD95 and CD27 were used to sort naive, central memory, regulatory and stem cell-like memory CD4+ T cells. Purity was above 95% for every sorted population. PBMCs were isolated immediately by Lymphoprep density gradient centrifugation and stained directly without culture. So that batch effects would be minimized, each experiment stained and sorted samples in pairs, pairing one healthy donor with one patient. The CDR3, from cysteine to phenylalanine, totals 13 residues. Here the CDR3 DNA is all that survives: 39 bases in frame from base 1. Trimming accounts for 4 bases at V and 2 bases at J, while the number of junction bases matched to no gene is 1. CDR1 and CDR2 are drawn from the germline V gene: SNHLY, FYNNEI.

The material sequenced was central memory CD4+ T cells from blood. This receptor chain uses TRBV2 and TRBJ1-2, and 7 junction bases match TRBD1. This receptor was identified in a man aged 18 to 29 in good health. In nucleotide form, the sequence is TGTGCCAGCAGTGCGGGACAGAACTATGGCTACACCTTC. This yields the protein CASSAGQNYGYTF.